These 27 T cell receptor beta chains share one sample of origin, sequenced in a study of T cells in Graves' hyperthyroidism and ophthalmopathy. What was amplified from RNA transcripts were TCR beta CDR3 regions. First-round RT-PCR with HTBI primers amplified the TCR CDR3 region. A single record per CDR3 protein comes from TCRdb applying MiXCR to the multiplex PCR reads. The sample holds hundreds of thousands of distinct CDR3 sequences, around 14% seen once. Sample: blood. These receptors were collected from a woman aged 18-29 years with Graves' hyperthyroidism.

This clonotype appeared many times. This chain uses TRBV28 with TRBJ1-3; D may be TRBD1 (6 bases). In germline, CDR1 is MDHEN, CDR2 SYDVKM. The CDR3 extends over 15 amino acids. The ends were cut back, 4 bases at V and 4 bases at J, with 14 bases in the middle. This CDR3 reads CASSSQGKLGNTIYF. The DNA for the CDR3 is TGTGCCAGCAGTTCACAGGGAAAATTGGGAAACACCATATATTTT. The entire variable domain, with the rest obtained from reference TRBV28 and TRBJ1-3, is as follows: DVKVTQSSRYLVKRTGEKVFLECVQDMDHENMFWYRQDPGLGLRLIYFSYDVKMKEKGDIPEGYSVSREKKERFSLILESASTNQTSMYLCASSSQGKLGNTIYFGEGSWLTVV.

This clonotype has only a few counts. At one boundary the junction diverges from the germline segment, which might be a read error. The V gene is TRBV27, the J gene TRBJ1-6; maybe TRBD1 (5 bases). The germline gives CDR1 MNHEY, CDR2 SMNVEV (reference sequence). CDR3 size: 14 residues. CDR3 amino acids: CASSLLGVGSPPHF. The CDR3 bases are TGTGCCAGCAGTTTACTAGGGGTTGGCTCACCCCCCCACTTT.

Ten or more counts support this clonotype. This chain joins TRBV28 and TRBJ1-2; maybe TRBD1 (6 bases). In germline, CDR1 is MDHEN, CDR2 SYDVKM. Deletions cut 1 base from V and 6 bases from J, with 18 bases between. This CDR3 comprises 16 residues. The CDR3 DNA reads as TGTGCCAGCAGTTTATCCGCCGCGGGGACATATCATGGCTACACCTTC. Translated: CASSLSAAGTYHGYTF.

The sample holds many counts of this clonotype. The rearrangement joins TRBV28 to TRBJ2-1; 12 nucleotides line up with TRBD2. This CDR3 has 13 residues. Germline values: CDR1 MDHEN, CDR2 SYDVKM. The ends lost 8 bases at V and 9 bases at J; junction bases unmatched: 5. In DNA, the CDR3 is TGTGCCAGCGGGACTAGCGGGTTGGGTGAGCAGTTCTTC. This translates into CASGTSGLGEQFF.

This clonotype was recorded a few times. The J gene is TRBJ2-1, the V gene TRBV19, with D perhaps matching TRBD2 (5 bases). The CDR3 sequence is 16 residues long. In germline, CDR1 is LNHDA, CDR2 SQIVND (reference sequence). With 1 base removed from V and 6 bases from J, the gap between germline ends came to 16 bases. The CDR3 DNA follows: TGTGCCAGTAGTATAGGGGCCCTGGGAGCCTTCAATGAGCAGTTCTTC. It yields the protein CASSIGALGAFNEQFF. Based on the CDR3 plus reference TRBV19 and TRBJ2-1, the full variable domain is DGGITQSPKYLFRKEGQNVTLSCEQNLNHDAMYWYRQDPGQGLRLIYYSQIVNDFQKGDIAEGYSVSREKKESFPLTVTSAQKNPTAFYLCASSIGALGAFNEQFFGPGTRLTVL.

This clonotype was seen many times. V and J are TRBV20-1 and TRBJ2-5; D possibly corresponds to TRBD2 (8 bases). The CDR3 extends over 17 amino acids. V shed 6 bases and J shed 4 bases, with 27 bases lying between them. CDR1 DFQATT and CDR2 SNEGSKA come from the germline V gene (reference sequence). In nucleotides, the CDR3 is TGCAGTGCCGAGGGGGGACTAGAGGGGGCTTCTTTAGAGACCCAGTACTTC. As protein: CSAEGGLEGASLETQYF.

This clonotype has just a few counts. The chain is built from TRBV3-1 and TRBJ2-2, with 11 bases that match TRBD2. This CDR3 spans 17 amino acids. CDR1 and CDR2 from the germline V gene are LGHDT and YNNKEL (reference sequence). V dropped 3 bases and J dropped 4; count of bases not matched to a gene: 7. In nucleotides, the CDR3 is TGTGCCAGCAGCCATAATGGACTAGCGGGCCGCACCGGGGAGCTGTTTTTT. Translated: CASSHNGLAGRTGELFF.

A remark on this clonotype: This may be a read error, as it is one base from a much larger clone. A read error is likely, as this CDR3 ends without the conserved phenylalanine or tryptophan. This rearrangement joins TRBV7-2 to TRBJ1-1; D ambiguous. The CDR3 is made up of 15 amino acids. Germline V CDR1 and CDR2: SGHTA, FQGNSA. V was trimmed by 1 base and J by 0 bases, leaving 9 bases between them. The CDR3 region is CASSLGGQLNTEAFS. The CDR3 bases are TGTGCCAGCAGCTTAGGAGGGCAGCTGAACACTGAAGCTTTCTCT.

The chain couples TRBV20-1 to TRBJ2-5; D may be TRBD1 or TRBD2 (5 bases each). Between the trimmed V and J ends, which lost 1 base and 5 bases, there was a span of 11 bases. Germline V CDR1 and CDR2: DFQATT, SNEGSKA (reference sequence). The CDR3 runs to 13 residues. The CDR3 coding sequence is TGCAGTGCTAGAGTCGGGGCCTACGAGACCCAGTACTTC. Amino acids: CSARVGAYETQYF.

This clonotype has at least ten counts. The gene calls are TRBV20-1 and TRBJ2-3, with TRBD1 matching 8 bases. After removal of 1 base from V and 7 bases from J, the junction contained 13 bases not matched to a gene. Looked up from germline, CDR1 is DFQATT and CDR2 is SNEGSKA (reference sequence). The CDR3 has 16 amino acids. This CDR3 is CSARGGRDRRLYTQYF. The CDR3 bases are TGCAGTGCTAGAGGTGGCCGGGACAGGAGGTTGTATACGCAGTATTTT.

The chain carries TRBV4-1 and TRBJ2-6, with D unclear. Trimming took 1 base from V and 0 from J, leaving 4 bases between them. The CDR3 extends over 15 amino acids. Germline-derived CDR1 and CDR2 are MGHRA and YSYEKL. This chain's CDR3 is CASSQVDSGANVLTF. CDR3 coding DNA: TGCGCCAGCAGCCAAGTGGACTCTGGGGCCAACGTCCTGACTTTC.

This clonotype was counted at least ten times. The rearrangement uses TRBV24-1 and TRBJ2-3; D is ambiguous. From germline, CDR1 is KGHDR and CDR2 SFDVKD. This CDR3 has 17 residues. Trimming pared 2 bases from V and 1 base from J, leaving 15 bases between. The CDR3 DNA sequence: TGTGCCACCAGTGATTCTTTGGCCCTCGGACGCACAGATACGCAGTATTTT. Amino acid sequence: CATSDSLALGRTDTQYF.

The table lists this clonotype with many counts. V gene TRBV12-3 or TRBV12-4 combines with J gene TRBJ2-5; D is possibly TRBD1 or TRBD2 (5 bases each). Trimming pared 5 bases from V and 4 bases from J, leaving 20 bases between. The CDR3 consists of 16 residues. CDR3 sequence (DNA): TGTGCCAGCAGTCCCCGGGACCGGCAGGTCAGAGAGACCCAGTACTTC. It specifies CASSPRDRQVRETQYF.

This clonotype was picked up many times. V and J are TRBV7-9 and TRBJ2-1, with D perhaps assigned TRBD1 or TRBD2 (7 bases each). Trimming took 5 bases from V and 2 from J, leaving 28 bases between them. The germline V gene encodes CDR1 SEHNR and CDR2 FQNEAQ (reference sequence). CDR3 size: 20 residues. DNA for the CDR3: TGTGCCAGCAGCGAGCAGGGGGAGACTAGCCGGTTCGGGGCCTACAATGAGCAGTTCTTC. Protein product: CASSEQGETSRFGAYNEQFF.

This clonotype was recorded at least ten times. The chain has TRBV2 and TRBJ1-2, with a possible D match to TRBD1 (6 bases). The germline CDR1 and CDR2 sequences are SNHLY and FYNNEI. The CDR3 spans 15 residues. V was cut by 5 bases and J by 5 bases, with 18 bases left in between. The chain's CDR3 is CASSPPGAAVYGYTF. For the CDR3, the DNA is TGTGCCAGCAGTCCCCCGGGGGCCGCCGTTTATGGCTACACCTTC.

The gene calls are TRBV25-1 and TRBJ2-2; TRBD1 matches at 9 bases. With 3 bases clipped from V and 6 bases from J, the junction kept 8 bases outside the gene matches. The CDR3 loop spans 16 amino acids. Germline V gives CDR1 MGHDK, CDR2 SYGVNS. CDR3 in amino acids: CASSDSGTGHPGELFF. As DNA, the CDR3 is TGTGCCAGCAGTGACTCCGGGACAGGGCATCCCGGGGAGCTGTTTTTT.

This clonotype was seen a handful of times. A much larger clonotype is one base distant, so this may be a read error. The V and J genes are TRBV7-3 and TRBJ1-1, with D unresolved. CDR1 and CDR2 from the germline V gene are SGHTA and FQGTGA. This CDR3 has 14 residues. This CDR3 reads CASSPENRNTDAFF. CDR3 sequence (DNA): TGTGCCAGCAGCCCTGAAAATCGGAACACTGATGCTTTCTTT.

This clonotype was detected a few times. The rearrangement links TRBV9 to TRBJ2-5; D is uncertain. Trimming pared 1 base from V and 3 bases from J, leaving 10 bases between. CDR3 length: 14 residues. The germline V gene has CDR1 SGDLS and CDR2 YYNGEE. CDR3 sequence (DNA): TGTGCCAGCAGCGTATCCCATGGGGAAGAGACCCAGTACTTC. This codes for CASSVSHGEETQYF.

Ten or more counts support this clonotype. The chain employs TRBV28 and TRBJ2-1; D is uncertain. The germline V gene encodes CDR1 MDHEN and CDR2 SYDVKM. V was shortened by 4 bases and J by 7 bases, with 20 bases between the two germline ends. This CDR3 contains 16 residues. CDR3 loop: CASSYPSALRLNEQFF. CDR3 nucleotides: TGTGCCAGCAGTTACCCCTCAGCATTACGCCTGAATGAGCAGTTCTTC.

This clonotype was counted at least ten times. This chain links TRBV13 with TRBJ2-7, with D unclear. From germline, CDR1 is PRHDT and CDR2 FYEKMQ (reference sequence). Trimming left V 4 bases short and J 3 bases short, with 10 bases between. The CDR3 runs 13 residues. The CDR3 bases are TGTGCCAGCAGCTCAATATCGAGCTACGAGCAGTACTTC. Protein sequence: CASSSISSYEQYF.

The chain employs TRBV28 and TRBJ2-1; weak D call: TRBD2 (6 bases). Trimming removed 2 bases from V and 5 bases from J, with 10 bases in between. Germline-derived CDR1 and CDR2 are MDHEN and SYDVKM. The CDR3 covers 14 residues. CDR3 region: CASSLNGGNNEQFF. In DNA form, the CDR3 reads TGTGCCAGCAGTTTAAATGGGGGGAACAATGAGCAGTTCTTC.

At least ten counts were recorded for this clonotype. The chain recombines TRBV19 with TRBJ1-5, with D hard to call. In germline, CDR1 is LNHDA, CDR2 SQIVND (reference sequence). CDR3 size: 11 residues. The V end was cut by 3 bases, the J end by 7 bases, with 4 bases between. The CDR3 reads CASSIGQPQHF. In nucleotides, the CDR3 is TGTGCCAGTAGTATTGGGCAGCCCCAGCATTTT.

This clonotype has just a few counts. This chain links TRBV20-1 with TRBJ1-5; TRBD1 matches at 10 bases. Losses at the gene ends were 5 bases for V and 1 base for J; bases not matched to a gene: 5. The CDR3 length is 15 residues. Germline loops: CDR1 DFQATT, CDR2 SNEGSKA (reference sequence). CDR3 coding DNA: TGCAGTGCTTTAAGACAGGGGGCGAGCAATCAGCCCCAGCATTTT. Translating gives CSALRQGASNQPQHF.

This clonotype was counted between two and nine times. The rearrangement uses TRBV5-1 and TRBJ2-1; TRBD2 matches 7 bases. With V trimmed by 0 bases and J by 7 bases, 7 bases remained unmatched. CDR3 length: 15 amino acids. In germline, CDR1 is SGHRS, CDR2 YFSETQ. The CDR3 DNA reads TGCGCCAGCAGCTTGGTCGGCGGGGGTAAAAATGAGCAGTTCTTC. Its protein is CASSLVGGGKNEQFF.

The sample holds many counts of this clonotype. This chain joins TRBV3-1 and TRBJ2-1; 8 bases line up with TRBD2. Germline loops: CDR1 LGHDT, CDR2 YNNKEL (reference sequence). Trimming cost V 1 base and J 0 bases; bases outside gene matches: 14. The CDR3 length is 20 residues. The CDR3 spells CASSQVRGGPGRGSYNEQFF. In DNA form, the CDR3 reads TGTGCCAGCAGCCAAGTTCGGGGGGGCCCTGGGAGGGGCTCCTACAATGAGCAGTTCTTC.

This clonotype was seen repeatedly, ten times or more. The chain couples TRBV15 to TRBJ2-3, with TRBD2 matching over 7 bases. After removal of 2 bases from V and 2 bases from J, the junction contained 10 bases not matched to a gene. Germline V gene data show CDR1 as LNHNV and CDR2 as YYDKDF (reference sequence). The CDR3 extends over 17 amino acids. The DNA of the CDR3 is TGTGCCACCAGCAGACCCCTAGGACTAGGGGACACAGATACGCAGTATTTT. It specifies CATSRPLGLGDTDTQYF.

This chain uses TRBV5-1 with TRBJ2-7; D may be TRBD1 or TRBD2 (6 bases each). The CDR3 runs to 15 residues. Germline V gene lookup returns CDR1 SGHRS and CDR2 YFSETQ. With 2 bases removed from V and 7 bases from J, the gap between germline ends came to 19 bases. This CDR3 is CASSFAQQGAGEQYF. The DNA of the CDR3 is TGCGCCAGCAGCTTCGCCCAACAGGGTGCGGGGGAGCAGTACTTC.